The 4 T cell receptor beta chains in this list originate from one sample, sequenced in a study of CD8 T cells in ankylosing spondylitis. Study results and limitations: Ankylosing spondylitis blood appeared to carry a characteristic TCR beta motif of eight or nine highly homologous variants.

One entry per CDR3 protein, called by TCRdb with MiXCR from the 5' RACE reads. The profile covers some 800,000 distinct CDR3 sequences, with 10% to 15% appearing a single time and more than 0.5% taken by the ten largest. No cognate antigen is known for these TCRs. Sequencing was performed on blood, either unsorted or a sorted T cell fraction (not recorded which). The origin of the receptors is a male donor with ankylosing spondylitis.

There are many counts of this clonotype. V gene TRBV7-2 combines with J gene TRBJ2-3; TRBD2 matches 7 bases. With V trimmed by 5 bases and J by 0 bases, 2 bases remained unmatched. Germline V lookup: CDR1 SGHTA, CDR2 FQGNSA. This CDR3 is 14 amino acids long. The CDR3 DNA is TGTGCCAGCAGCGTTAGCGGGAGCACAGATACGCAGTATTTT. It is translated as CASSVSGSTDTQYF.

The chain joins TRBV5-5 to TRBJ1-1; D gene unclear. Trimming removed 1 base at V and 1 base at J, with 11 bases between. CDR3 length: 15 amino acids. Germline values: CDR1 SGHKS, CDR2 YYEKEE (reference sequence). In nucleotides, the CDR3 is TGTGCCAGCAGCTTGCTCCCTAGTCGGAACACTGAAGCTTTCTTT. It is translated as CASSLLPSRNTEAFF.

There are a few counts of this clonotype. J is TRBJ2-2 and V is TRBV12-3 or TRBV12-4, with TRBD1 as a possible D gene (7 bases). V was shortened by 0 bases and J by 8 bases, with 10 bases between the two germline ends. CDR3 size: 14 residues. The CDR3 nucleotides read TGTGCCAGCAGTTTAGCGGAGGGACAGGGGGAGCTGTTTTTT. Translating gives CASSLAEGQGELFF.

The sample holds a few counts of this clonotype. V usage is TRBV6-5 and J usage is TRBJ1-6, with no clear D. CDR1 MNHEY and CDR2 SVGAGI come from the germline V gene. V lost 0 bases and J lost 13, with 16 bases in between. This CDR3 is 15 amino acids long. The CDR3 DNA follows: TGTGCCAGCAGTTACTCAAGGCCGTTTTTGAATCCCCTCCACTTT. It encodes CASSYSRPFLNPLHF.